The entry that follows covers one TCR beta chain sequence. The antigen is undetermined. Mismatch with germline at one junction end may stem from a read error. The TCR library protocol was used to attach unique molecular identifiers. These identifiers were attached to individual cDNA molecules. In TCRdb, the 5' RACE reads were re-called with MiXCR into one record per CDR3 protein. The sample consists of roughly 100,000 distinct CDR3 sequences, 14% of them appearing once. The sample belongs to a study of early T cells in non-severe SARS-CoV-2 infection. Study-level background: It was bulk RNA from unsorted whole blood that was sequenced, and the chains were unpaired. Study-wide results and caveats: Matching with VDJdb favored anti-spike CD8 responses (missing private and CD4 specificities).

The germline V gene has CDR1 SGHKS and CDR2 YYEKEE (reference sequence). The CDR3 length is 14 residues. Sequenced: whole blood. The TCR comes from an adult who was a healthcare worker with PCR-confirmed SARS-CoV-2 infection or an uninfected control (not recorded which). The genes are TRBV5-5 and TRBJ1-2; the D is unclear. The CDR3 loop is CASSLEQIRYDYTF. In DNA form, the CDR3 reads TGTGCCAGCAGCTTGGAGCAGATAAGATATGACTACACCTTC.